This T cell receptor (beta chain) was captured in a study of cytomegalovirus exposure and HLA in healthy donors. Primers for the PCR totalled 60 Vbeta and 13 Jbeta. Profiled with immunoSEQ multiplex PCR; TCRdb holds only in-frame clones, not every one. The sample includes fewer than 250,000 clones, 82% of them seen just once. With respect to this clone: Its matching antigen is unknown.

CDR1 is MNHEY, CDR2 SMNVEV, per germline (reference sequence). The V end was cut by 4 bases, the J end by 4 bases, with 17 bases between. This CDR3 is built from 16 residues. Study-level results: Owing to their indistinguishability, certain V segments, notably TRBV6-2 and TRBV6-3, were excluded. Versus the approximately 670-donor mean, an Asian-associated ancestry cluster reportedly showed fewer N-insertions in a later analysis. Within an earlier analysis, most TCR beta V segments proved productive either about 90% or about 30% of the time. Most TCR sequences showed up rarely, but some public TCRs showed up in many donors.

The chain joins TRBV27 to TRBJ1-5; tentative D call: TRBD1 (6 bases). This sequence originates from a man aged 35 to 55 in good health and CMV-seropositive. Sequenced input: PBMCs. Here the CDR3 DNA reads TGTGCCAGCAGTTCAGGGGCGGGGGGCCTAAATCAGCCCCAGCATTTT. This codes for CASSSGAGGLNQPQHF.